This is a list of T cell receptor beta chains from one sample in a study of cytomegalovirus exposure and HLA in healthy donors. Clones were sequenced by immunoSEQ multiplex PCR, and TCRdb holds only the in-frame ones, with some missing. The data hold about 150,000 clones, with about 76% observed a single time. Specimen: PBMCs. These receptors were collected from a human donor in good health. CDR3s include the opening cysteine and the closing phenylalanine or tryptophan. The D gene is left open where the match is weak. The listing skips clone size in some rows; elsewhere it reads once, few, many or a size class.

CDR3 DNA	CDR3 protein	D gene	V gene	J gene	clone size
TGTGCCAGCAGCTTTGGAGGACAGCAATTCTATGGCTACACCTTC	CASSFGGQQFYGYTF	.	TRBV13	TRBJ1-2	.
TGTGCCATCAGGGGGGACAGGGGAGCGTCCTACGAGCAGTACTTC	CAIRGDRGASYEQYF	TRBD1	TRBV10-3	TRBJ2-7	once
TGTGCCAGCAGCTTATCCCCTGCCTGGCAGCAGTACTTC	CASSLSPAWQQYF	.	TRBV11-2	TRBJ2-5	.
TGTGCCAGCAGCTTCACTACGGGCACCGGGGAGCTGTTTTTT	CASSFTTGTGELFF	.	TRBV7-6	TRBJ2-2	.
TGTGCCAGTACCTCCGGAGGGACAGGGGGCGAGCAGTACTTC	CASTSGGTGGEQYF	TRBD1	TRBV19	TRBJ2-7	.
TGTGCCAGCAGCGTATCACTGGACAGGGCTGGCCCAGATACGCAGTATTTT	CASSVSLDRAGPDTQYF	TRBD1	TRBV9	TRBJ2-3	.
TGTGCCAGCAGTTCCCTAGCGGGGGACACAGATACGCAGTATTTT	CASSSLAGDTDTQYF	TRBD2	TRBV6-4	TRBJ2-3	.
TGTGCCAGCAGTGAAAACAGGGACAATGAGCAGTTCTTC	CASSENRDNEQFF	.	TRBV6-1	TRBJ2-1	.
TGCAGCGGGTCCGGGCTAGCGAACGGGGAGCTGTTTTTT	CSGSGLANGELFF	.	TRBV29-1	TRBJ2-2	.
TGTGCTAGTGGAACCGGGACAGATTCCTACAATGAGCAGTTCTTC	CASGTGTDSYNEQFF	TRBD1	TRBV12-5	TRBJ2-1	.
TGCGCCAGCAGCTTGGGCAGGGTGGTAGCCGGATTCAAGTTAGATACGCAGTATTTT	CASSLGRVVAGFKLDTQYF	.	TRBV5-1	TRBJ2-3	.
TGTGCCAGCAGTTACTCGTCCCGTGGTGAGCAGCCCCAGCATTTT	CASSYSSRGEQPQHF	.	TRBV6-5	TRBJ1-5	.
TGTGCCAGCAGTTTCCGACGGGGGACTAGCGGGATCCGTGAGCAGTTCTTC	CASSFRRGTSGIREQFF	TRBD2	TRBV27	TRBJ2-1	.
TGTGCCAGCAGCTCCGAATGGGTAATCCCCCCGCGGGGCTATGGCTACACCTTC	CASSSEWVIPPRGYGYTF	.	TRBV5-6	TRBJ1-2	.
TGTGCCACCATGTCCGGGGGGTTTATCGGGGAGCTGTTTTTT	CATMSGGFIGELFF	TRBD2	TRBV25-1	TRBJ2-2	once
TGCAGCGTGAGGCCAGCGGAGACCCAGTACTTC	CSVRPAETQYF	.	TRBV29-1	TRBJ2-5	.
TGTGCCAGCAGAGAGGGAATCAGGGAAAAACTGTTTTTT	CASREGIREKLFF	.	TRBV27	TRBJ1-4	.
TGTGCCAGCAGTGAAGTGAGGGCTGGGGCCAACGTCCTGACTTTC	CASSEVRAGANVLTF	.	TRBV6-1	TRBJ2-6	.
TGTGCCAGCAGCTCAGTAATACTAGCGGGGCAAGAGACCCAGTACTTC	CASSSVILAGQETQYF	TRBD2	TRBV7-9	TRBJ2-5	.
TGTGCCAGCAGTTCCGGGGAGGGCTACACCTTC	CASSSGEGYTF	.	TRBV28	TRBJ1-2	.
TGTGCCAGCAGCCCCGGGGCTAGCGGGGATTACGAGCAGTACTTC	CASSPGASGDYEQYF	TRBD2	TRBV6-1	TRBJ2-7	.
TGCGCCAGCAGCTCAGATGGGGGGGTAGTAGCCAATGAGCAGTTCTTC	CASSSDGGVVANEQFF	TRBD2	TRBV5-1	TRBJ2-1	.
TGTGCCAGCTCACCAAATCTAGGGAACACTGAAGCTTTCTTT	CASSPNLGNTEAFF	.	TRBV18	TRBJ1-1	.
TGCGCCAGCAGCCCTGGACACCCGTATTCTGGGACGGGGGGCTACCCCTTC	CASSPGHPYSGTGGYPF	.	TRBV4-1	TRBJ1-2	.
TGTGCCAGCAGCCCGACGCTAGCGGGGCAAGAGACCCAGTACTTC	CASSPTLAGQETQYF	TRBD2	TRBV7-8	TRBJ2-5	few
TGTGCCAGCACCCTGGACAGGGCCTCGGACGAGCAGTACTTC	CASTLDRASDEQYF	TRBD1	TRBV2	TRBJ2-7	few
TGTGCCTGGAGTACACGACAGGGGGCAGGGGAAGCTTTCTTT	CAWSTRQGAGEAFF	TRBD1	TRBV30	TRBJ1-1	.
TGTGCCAGCAGCTTAGTGGGGGGGAGAGAGACCCAGTACTTC	CASSLVGGRETQYF	TRBD2	TRBV7-8	TRBJ2-5	.
TGTGCCAGCAGCCAGGCCACTAACTATGGCTACACCTTC	CASSQATNYGYTF	.	TRBV14	TRBJ1-2	.
TGTGCCAGCAGTTTGGACAGAAGCTATGGCTACACCTTC	CASSLDRSYGYTF	.	TRBV6-1	TRBJ1-2	.
TGTGCCAGCAGTGACTCAGACAGGGGGCCCACTGAAGCTTTCTTT	CASSDSDRGPTEAFF	TRBD1	TRBV6-4	TRBJ1-1	.
TGTGCCAGCAGTTCCGGGACAGGGGTCAATCAGCCCCAGCATTTT	CASSSGTGVNQPQHF	TRBD1	TRBV6-5	TRBJ1-5	few
TGTGCCATCAGTGAGTCGAAAGGGGCGACCACAGATACGCAGTATTTT	CAISESKGATTDTQYF	.	TRBV10-3	TRBJ2-3	.
TGTGCCTCCGGGACTAGCGGGATTTTTTTGATCGAGCAGTTCTTC	CASGTSGIFLIEQFF	TRBD2	TRBV2	TRBJ2-1	.
TGTGCCATCAGACCGACAGGGGAGAACACTGAAGCTTTCTTT	CAIRPTGENTEAFF	TRBD1	TRBV10-3	TRBJ1-1	.
TGTGCCAGCAGCTTAGACAGGGGGCGTCTTATCGCTAACTATGGCTACACCTTC	CASSLDRGRLIANYGYTF	TRBD1	TRBV11-2	TRBJ1-2	few
TGTGCCAGCAGTAACTTTACCAGGGGAGTAGGGTATGGCTACACCTTC	CASSNFTRGVGYGYTF	.	TRBV6-5	TRBJ1-2	.
TGTTCCAGCAGCTTACCGGTCGGTGAGCAGTACTTC	CSSSLPVGEQYF	.	TRBV7-9	TRBJ2-7	.
TGTGCCAGTAGTTTAGGAACCAGGTCCGGGGGTTCACCCCTCCACTTT	CASSLGTRSGGSPLHF	.	TRBV19	TRBJ1-6	.
TGTGCCAGCAGCCCGGGACTAGCCTCGGAGACCCAGTACTTC	CASSPGLASETQYF	TRBD2	TRBV6-5	TRBJ2-5	.
TGTGCCAGCAGCTTGGGGGAGATCTACGAGCAGTACTTC	CASSLGEIYEQYF	.	TRBV5-4	TRBJ2-7	.
TGTGCCAGCAGCTTGTACCCCAGAGGGCAGCCCCAGCATTTT	CASSLYPRGQPQHF	.	TRBV5-4	TRBJ1-5	.
TGTGCCAGCAGAACCCGGGACAGGGAGGGCTACACCTTC	CASRTRDREGYTF	TRBD1	TRBV6-6	TRBJ1-2	.
TGTGCCACAGGGTATAGGGACGAGCAGTACTTC	CATGYRDEQYF	.	TRBV28	TRBJ2-7	.
TGTGCCAGTAGTACAGGGACTAACGAAAAACTGTTTTTT	CASSTGTNEKLFF	.	TRBV19	TRBJ1-4	few
TGTGCCAGCAGCCAACACAGGGCCCCTTCACCAGATACGCAGTATTTT	CASSQHRAPSPDTQYF	.	TRBV4-2	TRBJ2-3	.
TGTGCCAGCAGCGAGACCCAACAGGGAAGGCTAAGTATCCAGCCCCAGCATTTT	CASSETQQGRLSIQPQHF	.	TRBV2	TRBJ1-5	once
TGTGCCAGCAGCTGGGGACAGGGGGCTGAAGCTTTCTTT	CASSWGQGAEAFF	TRBD1	TRBV7-9	TRBJ1-1	.
TGTGCCAGCTCACCACGCGAACAGGGGGCGGACACTGAAGCTTTCTTT	CASSPREQGADTEAFF	TRBD1	TRBV18	TRBJ1-1	few
TGTGCCTGGAGTGGCGTCCTCTTAGTGGGGAGAACCTACGAGCAGTACTTC	CAWSGVLLVGRTYEQYF	.	TRBV30	TRBJ2-7	.